This is a list of T cell receptor beta chains from one sample in a study of T cells in tuberculosis. Sequenced by immunoSEQ multiplex PCR; TCRdb stores in-frame clones only, minus some. The table has 29,000 or so clones, about 92% seen once; the top ten hold 4% to 5.5%. Sequencing was done on a sample of PBMCs. The receptors come from a donor between 10 and 35 years old with latent tuberculosis or without tuberculosis infection. CDR3s include the opening cysteine and the closing phenylalanine or tryptophan. D genes are given only for firm matches. Size tells how often a clone was seen (once, few, many) or the class of an expanded clone, and some rows leave it out.

>TRBD2|TRBJ2-7|TRBV18|.
TGTGCCAGCTCACCATTCTACGGGACTAGGAGAGCGCAAGACGAGCAGTACTTC
CASSPFYGTRRAQDEQYF
>.|TRBJ2-7|TRBV6-1|.
TGTGCCAGCAGCCAGGAGAATCCAGGGTTTCAGTACTTC
CASSQENPGFQYF
>.|TRBJ2-5|TRBV27|once
TGTGCCAGCAGTCATGCCTGGGAGGAGACCCAGTACTTC
CASSHAWEETQYF
>TRBD1|TRBJ1-3|TRBV6-5|few
TGTGCCAGCAGCCTAGACAGGGAACCTGGAAACACCATATATTTT
CASSLDREPGNTIYF
>.|TRBJ2-2|TRBV12-5|once
TGTGCTAGTGGATCCCCCTCGGGGACGAACACCGGGGAGCTGTTTTTT
CASGSPSGTNTGELFF
>.|TRBJ2-3|TRBV5-4|.
TGTGCCAGCAGCCTGCTGTACAGGGATGGGGGCACAGATACGCAGTATTTT
CASSLLYRDGGTDTQYF
>.|TRBJ1-5|TRBV4-2|.
TGTGCCAGCAGCCAAGATGGGGGGGGCGATCAGCCCCAGCATTTT
CASSQDGGGDQPQHF
>.|TRBJ1-5|TRBV4-3|.
TGCGCCAGCAGCCAAGACGCGGGAGGGGATCAGCCCCAGCATTTT
CASSQDAGGDQPQHF
>.|TRBJ2-1|TRBV9|once
TGTGCCAGCAGCGTATCCGCACAGGGTGAGCAGTTCTTC
CASSVSAQGEQFF
>TRBD2|TRBJ2-1|TRBV7-6|.
TGTGCCAGCAGCACGGGACTAGCGGGGAATGAGCAGTTCTTC
CASSTGLAGNEQFF
>TRBD1|TRBJ1-1|TRBV2|.
TGTGCCAGCAGTTACCAGGGGGACCCTGAAGCTTTCTTT
CASSYQGDPEAFF
>TRBD2|TRBJ2-3|TRBV7-2|few
TGTGCCAGCAGCTTAGCGGCGGAGCGGAGTCTAGCGGGAGATACGCAGTATTTT
CASSLAAERSLAGDTQYF
>TRBD2|TRBJ2-7|TRBV9|.
TGTGCCAGCAGCCCCGGGACTAGCGGTGTATACGAGCAGTACTTC
CASSPGTSGVYEQYF
>TRBD2|TRBJ2-3|TRBV11-2|few
TGTGCCAGCAGCTCGTTATATTTAGCGGGAGGGCCCTCAGATACGCAGTATTTT
CASSSLYLAGGPSDTQYF
>.|TRBJ1-2|TRBV7-2|.
TGTGCCAGCAGCTTAGGGGGCTCTGATGGCTACACCTTC
CASSLGGSDGYTF
>TRBD1|TRBJ2-1|TRBV25-1|.
TGTGCCAGCAGTGACCAACCCGACAGGGTAAATTCCAATGAGCAGTTCTTC
CASSDQPDRVNSNEQFF
>.|TRBJ2-1|TRBV18|once
TGTGCCAGCTCACCAAGCCAGGGTGGGGATGAGCAGTTCTTC
CASSPSQGGDEQFF
>TRBD2|TRBJ2-1|TRBV27|.
TGTGCCAGCAGTTGGGCCGGGAGGGCCTTCTCCTACAATGAGCAGTTCTTC
CASSWAGRAFSYNEQFF
>TRBD1|TRBJ1-4|TRBV2|.
TGTGCCAGCAGTGAATTTGGGACAGAGAATGAAAAACTGTTTTTT
CASSEFGTENEKLFF
>.|TRBJ2-3|TRBV11-2|.
TGTGCCAGCAGCTTGGAGCCAGATACGCAGTATTTT
CASSLEPDTQYF
>TRBD1|TRBJ1-4|TRBV27|.
TGTGCCAGCTCACCTGACAGGGGAGATGAAAAACTGTTTTTT
CASSPDRGDEKLFF
>.|TRBJ2-3|TRBV29-1|once
TGCAGCGTTGAAGGTGAGGGATGGGGAGGCACAGATACGCAGTATTTT
CSVEGEGWGGTDTQYF
>TRBD2|TRBJ2-7|TRBV14|once
TGTGCCAGCAGCCAAGTAGAGGCTAGCGGGGGTGTCTCCTACGAGCAGTACTTC
CASSQVEASGGVSYEQYF
>.|TRBJ1-2|TRBV6-6|.
TGTGCCAGCATATTCGGTAAAGGACACCTCGCCTATGGCTACACCTTC
CASIFGKGHLAYGYTF
>TRBD1|TRBJ2-7|TRBV10-3|.
TGTGCCATCAGGGGGACAGGGAGGGATTACGAGCAGTACTTC
CAIRGTGRDYEQYF
>.|TRBJ1-5|TRBV9|.
TGTGCCAGCAGCGTATCCCCTGATCAGCCCCAGCATTTT
CASSVSPDQPQHF
>TRBD1|TRBJ1-5|TRBV28|.
TGTGCCAGCCATAGGGACAGGGCTATTTTTGCGAGCAATCAGCCCCAGCATTTT
CASHRDRAIFASNQPQHF
>TRBD1|TRBJ1-1|TRBV5-6|.
TGTGCCAGCAGCCCCGGGACAGGGAGGAATTCACCTGAAGCTTTCTTT
CASSPGTGRNSPEAFF
>.|TRBJ1-5|TRBV19|few
TGTGCCAGTAGTATATCGGGGGGGTATAGTCAGCCCCAGCATTTT
CASSISGGYSQPQHF
>TRBD1|TRBJ1-5|TRBV15|.
TGTGCCACCAGCAGGATACAGGGGTTGCAGCCCCAGCATTTT
CATSRIQGLQPQHF
>TRBD1|TRBJ2-7|TRBV14|.
TGTGCCAGCAGCGGGACAGGCGTCTACGAGCAGTACTTC
CASSGTGVYEQYF
>.|TRBJ2-7|TRBV2|.
TGTGCCAGCAGCCTTTATGGAGGGGAGCAGTACTTC
CASSLYGGEQYF
>.|TRBJ2-1|TRBV4-1|.
TGCGCCAGCAGCCCTTCGAGCTCCTACAATGAGCAGTTCTTC
CASSPSSSYNEQFF
>.|TRBJ2-7|TRBV7-2|.
TGTGCCAGCAGCTTGTCCGGGAATTGGGACACCTACGAGCAGTACTTC
CASSLSGNWDTYEQYF
>.|TRBJ2-6|TRBV4-1|.
TGCGCCAGCAGCCAAGCCTTTTGGGAGTCTGGGGCCAACGTCCTGACTTTC
CASSQAFWESGANVLTF
>.|TRBJ2-3|TRBV11-1|few
TGTGCCAGCAGCTTAGATCTAGCCACAGATACGCAGTATTTT
CASSLDLATDTQYF
>TRBD1|TRBJ2-1|TRBV25-1|.
TGTGCCAGCAGCCAGGGGGAGTATGAGCAGTTCTTC
CASSQGEYEQFF
>TRBD1|TRBJ1-1|TRBV11-1|.
TGTGCCAGCAGCTTAGGGGACAGGGGCACTGAAGCTTTCTTT
CASSLGDRGTEAFF
>TRBD2|TRBJ2-7|TRBV7-2|.
TGTGCCAGCAGCTTGTCGGGGGGGCGCGAGCAGTACTTC
CASSLSGGREQYF
>.|TRBJ1-5|TRBV19|.
TGTGCCAGTAGTATAATGGGAGGGCCCCAGCATTTT
CASSIMGGPQHF